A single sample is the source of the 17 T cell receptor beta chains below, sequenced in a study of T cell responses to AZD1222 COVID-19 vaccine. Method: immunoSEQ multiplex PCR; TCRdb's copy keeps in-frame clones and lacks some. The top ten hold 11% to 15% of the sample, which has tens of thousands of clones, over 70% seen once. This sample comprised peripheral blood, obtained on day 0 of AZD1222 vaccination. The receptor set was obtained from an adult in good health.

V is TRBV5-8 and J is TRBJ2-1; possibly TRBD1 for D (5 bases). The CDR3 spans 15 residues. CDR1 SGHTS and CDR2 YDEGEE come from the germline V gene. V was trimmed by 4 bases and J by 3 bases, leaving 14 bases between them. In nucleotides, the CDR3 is TGTGCCAGCAGCCCACAGACAGACAGCTACAATGAGCAGTTCTTC. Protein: CASSPQTDSYNEQFF. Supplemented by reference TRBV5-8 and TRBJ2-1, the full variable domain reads EAGVTQSPTHLIKTRGQQATLRCSPISGHTSVYWYQQALGLGLQFLLWYDEGEERNRGNFPPRFSGRQFPNYSSELNVNALELEDSALYLCASSPQTDSYNEQFFGPGTRLTVL.

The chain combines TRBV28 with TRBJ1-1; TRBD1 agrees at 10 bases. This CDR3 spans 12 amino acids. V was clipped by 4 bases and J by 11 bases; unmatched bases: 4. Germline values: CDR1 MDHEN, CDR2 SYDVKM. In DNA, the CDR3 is TGTGCCAGCAGTTGGTGGACAGGGGGGGCTTTCTTT. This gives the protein CASSWWTGGAFF.

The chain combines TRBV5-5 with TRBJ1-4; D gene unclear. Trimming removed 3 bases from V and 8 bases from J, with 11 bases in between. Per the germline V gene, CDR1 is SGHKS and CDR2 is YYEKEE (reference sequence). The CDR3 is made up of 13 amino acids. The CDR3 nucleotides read TGTGCCAGCAGCTGGAGCGGGGAAGAAAAACTGTTTTTT. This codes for CASSWSGEEKLFF.

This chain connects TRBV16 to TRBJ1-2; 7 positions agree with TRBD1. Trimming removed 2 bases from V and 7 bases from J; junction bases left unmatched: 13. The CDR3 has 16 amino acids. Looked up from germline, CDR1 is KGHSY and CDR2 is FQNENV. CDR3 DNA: TGTGCCAGCAGCCAACTAGGGGACAGAGGAATAGGTGGCTACACCTTC. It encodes CASSQLGDRGIGGYTF.

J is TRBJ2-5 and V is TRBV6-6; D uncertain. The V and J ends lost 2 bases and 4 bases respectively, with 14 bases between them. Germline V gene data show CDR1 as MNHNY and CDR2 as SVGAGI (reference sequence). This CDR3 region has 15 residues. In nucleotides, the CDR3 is TGTGCCAGCAGTTACCCCCAGGCCAGTGGAGAGACCCAGTACTTC. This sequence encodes CASSYPQASGETQYF.

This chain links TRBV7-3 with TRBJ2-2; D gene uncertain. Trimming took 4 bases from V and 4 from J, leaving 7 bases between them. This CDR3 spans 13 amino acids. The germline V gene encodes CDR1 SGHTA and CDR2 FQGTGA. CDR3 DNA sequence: TGTGCCAGCAGCTCGAGTGCCACCGGGGAGCTGTTTTTT. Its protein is CASSSSATGELFF. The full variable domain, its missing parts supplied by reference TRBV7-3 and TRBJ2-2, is GAGVSQTPSNKVTEKGKYVELRCDPISGHTALYWYRQSLGQGPEFLIYFQGTGAADDSGLPNDRFFAVRPEGSVSTLKIQRTERGDSAVYLCASSSSATGELFFGEGSRLTVL.

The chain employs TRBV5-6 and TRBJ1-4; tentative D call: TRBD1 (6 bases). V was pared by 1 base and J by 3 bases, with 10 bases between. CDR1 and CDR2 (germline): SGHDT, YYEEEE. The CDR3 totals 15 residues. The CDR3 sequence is CASSLPGAPNEKLFF. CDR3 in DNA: TGTGCCAGCAGCTTGCCGGGGGCCCCTAATGAAAAACTGTTTTTT.

CDR3 bases: TGTGCCAGCAAACCGGGACAGAGGAACACCGGGGAGCTGTTTTTT. It codes for CASKPGQRNTGELFF. V gene TRBV27 combines with J gene TRBJ2-2, with 7 bases that match TRBD1. The CDR3 extends over 15 amino acids. The junction had 6 bases not matched to a gene; V was cut back by 7 bases and J by 1 base. Germline loops: CDR1 MNHEY, CDR2 SMNVEV (reference sequence).

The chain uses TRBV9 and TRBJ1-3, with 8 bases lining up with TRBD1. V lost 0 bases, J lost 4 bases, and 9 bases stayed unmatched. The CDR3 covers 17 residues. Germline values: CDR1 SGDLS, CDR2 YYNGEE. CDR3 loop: CASSVEPLGQGGNTIYF. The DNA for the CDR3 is TGTGCCAGCAGCGTAGAGCCCCTAGGACAGGGCGGAAACACCATATATTTT.

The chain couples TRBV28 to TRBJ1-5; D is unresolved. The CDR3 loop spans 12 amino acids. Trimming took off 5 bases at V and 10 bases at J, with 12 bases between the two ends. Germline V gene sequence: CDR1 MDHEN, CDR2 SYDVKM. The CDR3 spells CASSPQVQPQHF. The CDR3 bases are TGTGCCAGCAGTCCCCAGGTCCAACCCCAGCATTTT. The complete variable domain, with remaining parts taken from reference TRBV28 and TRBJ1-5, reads DVKVTQSSRYLVKRTGEKVFLECVQDMDHENMFWYRQDPGLGLRLIYFSYDVKMKEKGDIPEGYSVSREKKERFSLILESASTNQTSMYLCASSPQVQPQHFGDGTRLSIL.

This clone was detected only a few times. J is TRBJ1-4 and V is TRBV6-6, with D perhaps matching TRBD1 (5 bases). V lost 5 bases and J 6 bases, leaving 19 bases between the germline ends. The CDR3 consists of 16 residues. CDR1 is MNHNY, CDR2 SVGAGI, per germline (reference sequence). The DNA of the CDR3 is TGTGCCAGCAGTCACCGGGCCCCGGGGGAGGATGAAAAACTGTTTTTT. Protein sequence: CASSHRAPGEDEKLFF.

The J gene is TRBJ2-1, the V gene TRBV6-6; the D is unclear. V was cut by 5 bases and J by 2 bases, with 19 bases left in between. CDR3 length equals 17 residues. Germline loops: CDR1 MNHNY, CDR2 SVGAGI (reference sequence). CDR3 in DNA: TGTGCCAGCAGTCCCACCTTCCGACGGGCCGCCTACAATGAGCAGTTCTTC. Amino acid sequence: CASSPTFRRAAYNEQFF.

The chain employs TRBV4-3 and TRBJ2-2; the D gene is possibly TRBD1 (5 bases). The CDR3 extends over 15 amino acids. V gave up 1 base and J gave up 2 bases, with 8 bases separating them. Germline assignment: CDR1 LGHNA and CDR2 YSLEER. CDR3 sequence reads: CASSQVTVNTGELFF. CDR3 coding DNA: TGCGCCAGCAGCCAAGTGACAGTTAACACCGGGGAGCTGTTTTTT.

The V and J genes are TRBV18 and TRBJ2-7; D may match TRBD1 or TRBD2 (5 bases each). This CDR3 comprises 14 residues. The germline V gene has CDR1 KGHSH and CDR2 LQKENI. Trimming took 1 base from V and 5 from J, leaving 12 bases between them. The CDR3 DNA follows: TGTGCCAGCTCACCACGAGGGGATGGCGACGAGCAGTACTTC. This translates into CASSPRGDGDEQYF.

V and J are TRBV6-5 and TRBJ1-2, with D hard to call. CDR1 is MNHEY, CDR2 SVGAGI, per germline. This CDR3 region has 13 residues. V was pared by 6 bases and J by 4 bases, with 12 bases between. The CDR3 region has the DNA TGTGCCAGCAGCCTTTCGGCTACCTATGGCTACACCTTC. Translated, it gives CASSLSATYGYTF.

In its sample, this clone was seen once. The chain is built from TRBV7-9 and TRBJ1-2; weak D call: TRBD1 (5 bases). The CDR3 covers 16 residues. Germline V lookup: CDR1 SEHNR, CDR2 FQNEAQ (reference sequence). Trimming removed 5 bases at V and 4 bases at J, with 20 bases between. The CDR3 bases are TGTGCCAGCAGCACAGAATCGGGGCGGTCGCTCTATGGCTACACCTTC. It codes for CASSTESGRSLYGYTF.

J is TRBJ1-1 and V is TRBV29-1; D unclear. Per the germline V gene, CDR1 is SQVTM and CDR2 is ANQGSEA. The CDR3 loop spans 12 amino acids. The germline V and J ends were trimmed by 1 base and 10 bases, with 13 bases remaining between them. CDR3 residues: CSVEVSLGGAFF. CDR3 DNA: TGCAGCGTTGAAGTGAGCTTAGGTGGAGCTTTCTTT.